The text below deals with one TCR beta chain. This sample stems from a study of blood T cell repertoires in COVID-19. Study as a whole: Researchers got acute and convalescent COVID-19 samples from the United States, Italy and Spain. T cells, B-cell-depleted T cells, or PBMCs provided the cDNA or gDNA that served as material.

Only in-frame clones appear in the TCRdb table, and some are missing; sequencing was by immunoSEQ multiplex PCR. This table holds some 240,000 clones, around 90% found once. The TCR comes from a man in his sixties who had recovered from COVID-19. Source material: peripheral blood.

The CDR3 spells CSVGGREQYF. DNA of the CDR3: TGCAGCGTTGGCGGTCGGGAGCAGTACTTC. J is TRBJ2-7 and V is TRBV29-1; D remains unclear. CDR1 and CDR2 from the germline V gene are SQVTM and ANQGSEA. The CDR3 length is 10 residues. Trimming left V 4 bases short and J 7 bases short, with 8 bases between.